This TCR beta chain was recovered during a study of CD8+ T cells in alopecia areata. Study in general: Scoring of treated patients' severity used the percentage of affected scalp area. Study-level points and caveats: Resident alphabeta T cells of normal skin are also sequenced in scalp samples. In scalp and blood during tofacitinib, many expanded lesional clones persisted.

In each case, RNA was isolated and then reverse transcribed into cDNA as the sequencing template. Sequenced by immunoSEQ multiplex PCR; TCRdb stores in-frame clones only, minus some. The table has 95,000 to 100,000 clones, roughly two thirds seen once; the top ten hold roughly a sixth. Germline CDR1 is SGHAT and CDR2 is FQNNGV. V dropped 4 bases and J dropped 4; count of bases not matched to a gene: 10. This CDR3 has 16 residues. This clone was seen more than once but under ten times. The antigen remains undetermined. Treatment specified: oral pan-JAK inhibitor, 5-10 mg twice daily. It was from alopecia areata patients that lesional scalp punch biopsies and peripheral blood were collected.

The specimen comprised CD8+ T cells sorted from blood, sampled at week 4, from a patient treated with tofacitinib. V usage is TRBV11-2 and J usage is TRBJ2-1, with 7 bases fitting TRBD2. The source of this sequence is a human donor with alopecia areata. For the CDR3, the DNA is TGTGCCAGCAGCTCTAATAGCGGGTGGGAGTACAATGAGCAGTTCTTC. Its protein is CASSSNSGWEYNEQFF.